This passage covers 9 T cell receptor beta chains from one sample sequenced in a study of chemoradiotherapy in HPV16-positive cancers. Sequencing used immunoSEQ multiplex PCR; TCRdb keeps in-frame clones, though not all of them. The repertoire holds around 62,000 clones, with around nine tenths as singletons. The sequencing used blood, collected from a patient who underwent chemoradiotherapy. These receptor sequences come from a human donor with HPV-associated anogenital cancer.

V usage is TRBV7-9 and J usage is TRBJ2-3, with D possibly being TRBD1 (5 bases). Germline-derived CDR1 and CDR2 are SEHNR and FQNEAQ (reference sequence). The CDR3 is made up of 15 amino acids. V lost 5 bases to trimming and J lost 6 bases, with 18 bases between them. This chain's CDR3 is CASSLSRTFLDTQYF. The CDR3 nucleotides are TGTGCCAGCAGCCTATCCCGGACATTTCTGGATACGCAGTATTTT.

The V call is TRBV5-1, the J call TRBJ2-7, with 8 bases aligning to TRBD2. Germline V gene data show CDR1 as SGHRS and CDR2 as YFSETQ. J was trimmed by 1 base and V by 2 bases; bases with no gene match: 2. The CDR3 loop spans 14 amino acids. The CDR3 protein is CASSFGTRSYEQYF. As DNA, the CDR3 is TGCGCCAGCAGCTTCGGGACTAGATCCTACGAGCAGTACTTC.

The table lists this clone with a few counts. The chain recombines TRBV18 with TRBJ2-5; perhaps D is TRBD1 or TRBD2 (6 bases each). The CDR3 has 14 amino acids. Looked up from germline, CDR1 is KGHSH and CDR2 is LQKENI. V was clipped by 6 bases and J by 5 bases, with 16 bases between them. This CDR3 is CASSKGSGAETQYF. In nucleotides, the CDR3 is TGTGCCAGCTCTAAAGGCTCGGGGGCGGAGACCCAGTACTTC.

This clone was seen a handful of times. This sequence joins TRBV11-2 and TRBJ1-6; weak D call: TRBD1 (6 bases). Per the germline V gene, CDR1 is SGHAT and CDR2 is FQNNGV. The V and J ends lost 1 base and 0 bases respectively, with 10 bases between them. This CDR3 has 17 amino acids. The CDR3 DNA reads as TGTGCCAGCAGCTTAGCCGACAGGAGCTCCTATAATTCACCCCTCCACTTT. It encodes CASSLADRSSYNSPLHF. Variable domain in full (rest from reference TRBV11-2 and TRBJ1-6): EAGVAQSPRYKIIEKRQSVAFWCNPISGHATLYWYQQILGQGPKLLIQFQNNGVVDDSQLPKDRFSAERLKGVDSTLKIQPAKLEDSAVYLCASSLADRSSYNSPLHFGNGTRLTVT.

This clone was seen only once. The chain recombines TRBV19 with TRBJ2-1; 10 positions match TRBD2. The CDR3 spans 15 residues. Germline-derived CDR1 and CDR2 are LNHDA and SQIVND (reference sequence). V gave up 7 bases and J gave up 10 bases; unmatched junction bases: 13. The CDR3 here is CASTPISGGAGEQFF. The CDR3 bases are TGTGCCAGTACCCCGATCAGCGGGGGGGCAGGAGAGCAGTTCTTC. Combining the CDR3 with reference TRBV19 and TRBJ2-1 gives the whole variable domain DGGITQSPKYLFRKEGQNVTLSCEQNLNHDAMYWYRQDPGQGLRLIYYSQIVNDFQKGDIAEGYSVSREKKESFPLTVTSAQKNPTAFYLCASTPISGGAGEQFFGPGTRLTVL.

This chain uses TRBV18 with TRBJ1-1, with D maybe TRBD1 (6 bases). Germline V gene sequence: CDR1 KGHSH, CDR2 LQKENI. This CDR3 is built from 14 residues. Trimming stripped 5 bases from V and 3 bases from J, with 13 bases between. The CDR3 protein is CASSDTGYHTEAFF. The CDR3 DNA sequence: TGTGCCAGCTCAGACACAGGGTACCACACTGAAGCTTTCTTT.

This chain uses TRBV5-1 with TRBJ2-5; 9 nucleotides align to TRBD1. V lost 0 bases and J lost 0; bases outside the gene matches: 6. Germline CDR1 is SGHRS and CDR2 is YFSETQ. CDR3 size: 17 residues. The CDR3 sequence: CASSLGGQGINQETQYF. CDR3 sequence (DNA): TGCGCCAGCAGCTTGGGGGGACAGGGTATAAACCAAGAGACCCAGTACTTC.

The gene calls are TRBV5-1 and TRBJ2-5, with TRBD1 identical over 7 bases. The J segment lost 5 bases and the V segment lost 4 bases, leaving 17 bases of the junction unmatched. This CDR3 spans 17 amino acids. Germline loops: CDR1 SGHRS, CDR2 YFSETQ. CDR3: CASSPDRVRARGETQYF. CDR3 coding DNA: TGCGCCAGCAGCCCCGACAGGGTCCGTGCCCGGGGTGAGACCCAGTACTTC.

This chain uses TRBV27 with TRBJ2-7, with D possibly TRBD2 on 6 matching bases. The CDR3 sequence is 15 residues long. Deletions cut 6 bases from V and 0 bases from J, with 15 bases between. Germline loops: CDR1 MNHEY, CDR2 SMNVEV (reference sequence). CDR3 loop: CASSLTPGLSYEQYF. The DNA of the CDR3 is TGTGCCAGCAGCTTAACCCCGGGACTCTCCTACGAGCAGTACTTC.